This T cell receptor (beta chain) is drawn from a study of beta chain features in type 1 diabetes. Findings and limits, study-wide: PCR might favor shorter templates, but any such skew would affect patients and controls equally. People with Type 1 diabetes carried modestly yet significantly shorter TCRB CDR3s in all four CD4+ subsets. TCRB rearrangement may or may not be influenced by HLA type; here this remained unresolved.

What was sequenced were expressed TCRB transcripts, since all of the isolated RNA had been reverse transcribed. Libraries were prepared by immunoSEQ multiplex PCR; TCRdb keeps only in-frame clonotypes and omits some of them. The sample has under 850,000 clones, 13% seen once. All sorted populations exceeded 98% purity. As regards this clone: Its antigen is as yet unknown.

Germline CDR1 and CDR2: SNHLY and FYNNEI. V trimming: 11 bases; J trimming: 5 bases; junction bases outside the gene matches: 10. The CDR3 contains 14 residues. The V call is TRBV2, the J call TRBJ2-1, with 9 bases that match TRBD2. This clonotype was sampled from a young man with type 1 diabetes. Source material: naive CD4+ T cells from blood. In DNA form, the CDR3 reads TGTGCCGATGGGGGGACTAGCAACCACAATGAGCAGTTCTTC. Translation: CADGGTSNHNEQFF.